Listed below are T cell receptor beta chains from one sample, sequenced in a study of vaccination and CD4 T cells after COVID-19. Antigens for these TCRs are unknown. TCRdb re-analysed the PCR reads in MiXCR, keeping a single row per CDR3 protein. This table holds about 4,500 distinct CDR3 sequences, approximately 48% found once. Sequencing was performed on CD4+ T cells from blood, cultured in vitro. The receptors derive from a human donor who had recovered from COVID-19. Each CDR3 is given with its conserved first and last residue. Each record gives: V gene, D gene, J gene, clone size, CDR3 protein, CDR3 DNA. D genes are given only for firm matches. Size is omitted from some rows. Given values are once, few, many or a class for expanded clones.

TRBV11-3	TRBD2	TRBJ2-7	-	CASSLRGGSYEQYF	TGTGCCAGCAGCCTACGGGGGGGCTCCTACGAGCAGTACTTC
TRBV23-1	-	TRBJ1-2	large	CASSQRPMPNYGYTF	TGCGCCAGCAGTCAACGGCCAATGCCTAACTATGGCTACACCTTC
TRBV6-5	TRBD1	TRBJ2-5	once	CASSSATGGPGTQYF	TGTGCCAGCAGTTCCGCGACAGGGGGCCCGGGCACCCAGTACTTC
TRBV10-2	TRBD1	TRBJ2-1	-	CASWDRSSYNEQFF	TGCGCCAGCTGGGACAGGAGCTCCTACAATGAGCAGTTCTTC
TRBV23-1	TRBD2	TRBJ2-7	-	CASSQTSGAREQYF	TGCGCCAGCAGTCAAACTAGCGGGGCTAGGGAGCAGTACTTC
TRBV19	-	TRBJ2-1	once	CASSSPFRNSYNEQFF	TGTGCCAGTAGTAGCCCTTTCCGGAACTCCTACAATGAGCAGTTCTTC
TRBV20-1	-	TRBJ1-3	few	CSASDSGGVYF	TGCAGTGCTAGTGACAGTGGAGGCGTATATTTT
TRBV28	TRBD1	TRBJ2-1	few	CATGTDYNEQFF	TGTGCCACCGGGACAGACTACAATGAGCAGTTCTTC
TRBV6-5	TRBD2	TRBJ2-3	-	CASSYSMAGGRFGQYF	TGTGCCAGCAGTTACTCGATGGCGGGAGGGAGGTTTGGGCAGTATTTT
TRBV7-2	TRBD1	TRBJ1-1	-	CASSPGQGRAEAFF	TGTGCCAGCAGCCCAGGACAGGGTAGGGCTGAAGCTTTCTTT
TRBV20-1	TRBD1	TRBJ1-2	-	CSARGDRASYGYTF	TGCAGTGCTAGAGGGGACAGGGCCTCCTATGGCTACACCTTC
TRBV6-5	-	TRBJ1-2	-	CASSYGQQYDYTF	TGTGCCAGCAGTTACGGACAGCAGTATGACTACACCTTC
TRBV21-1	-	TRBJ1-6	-	CASGTQDNSPLHF	TGTGCCAGCGGAACCCAGGATAATTCACCCCTCCACTTT
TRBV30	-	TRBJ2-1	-	CAWSRTTGEQFF	TGTGCCTGGAGTAGAACTACCGGTGAGCAGTTCTTC
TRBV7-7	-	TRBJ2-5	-	CASSFGLQETQYF	TGTGCTAGCAGCTTTGGGCTGCAAGAGACCCAGTACTTC
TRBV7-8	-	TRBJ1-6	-	CASSLASYNSPLHF	TGTGCCAGCAGCTTAGCCAGTTATAATTCACCCCTCCACTTT
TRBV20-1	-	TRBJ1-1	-	CSAVQGRTEAFF	TGCAGTGCCGTACAGGGCAGAACTGAAGCTTTCTTT
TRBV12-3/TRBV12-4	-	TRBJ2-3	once	CASSLEQPGARSTDTQYF	TGTGCCAGCAGTTTAGAACAGCCAGGGGCCCGTAGCACAGATACGCAGTATTTT
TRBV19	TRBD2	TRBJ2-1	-	CASSVIAGSSYNEQFF	TGTGCCAGTAGTGTTATAGCGGGAAGCTCCTACAATGAGCAGTTCTTC
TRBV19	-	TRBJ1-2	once	CASSIRMAALNYGYTF	TGTGCCAGTAGTATACGTATGGCTGCCCTCAACTATGGCTACACCTTC
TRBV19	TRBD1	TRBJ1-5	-	CASSSRGSNQPQHF	TGTGCCAGTAGTAGCAGGGGGAGCAATCAGCCCCAGCATTTT
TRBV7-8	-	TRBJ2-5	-	CASSLDRAQETQYF	TGTGCCAGCAGCTTGGACAGAGCCCAAGAGACCCAGTACTTC
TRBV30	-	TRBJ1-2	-	CAWTGRQYGYTF	TGTGCCTGGACGGGGAGGCAATATGGCTACACCTTC
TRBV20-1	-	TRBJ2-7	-	CSASLRDHEQYF	TGCAGTGCCAGCCTCAGGGATCACGAGCAGTACTTC
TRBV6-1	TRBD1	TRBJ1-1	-	CASSPRTGMNTEAFF	TGTGCCAGCAGTCCTCGGACAGGAATGAACACTGAAGCTTTCTTT
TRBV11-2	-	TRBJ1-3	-	CASSLPDWEPAGNTIYF	TGCGCCAGCAGCCTTCCCGACTGGGAGCCTGCGGGAAACACCATATATTTT
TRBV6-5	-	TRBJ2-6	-	CASSYVGSGANVLTF	TGTGCCAGCAGTTACGTTGGCTCTGGGGCCAACGTCCTGACTTTC
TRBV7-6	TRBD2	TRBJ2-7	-	CASSFRELAGGEQYF	TGTGCCAGCAGCTTCCGGGAGCTAGCGGGGGGCGAGCAGTACTTC
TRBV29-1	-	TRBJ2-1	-	CSVDSPRGNEQFF	TGCAGCGTTGACTCACCTCGAGGCAATGAGCAGTTCTTC
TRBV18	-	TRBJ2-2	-	CASSPGQDTGELFF	TGTGCCAGCTCACCAGGGCAGGACACCGGGGAGCTGTTTTTT
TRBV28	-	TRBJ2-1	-	CASSPDYDSYNEQFF	TGTGCCAGCAGTCCAGACTATGACTCCTACAATGAGCAGTTCTTC
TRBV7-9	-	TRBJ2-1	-	CASTFGLNEQFF	TGTGCCAGCACCTTCGGCCTCAATGAGCAGTTCTTC
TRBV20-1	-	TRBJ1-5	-	CSASQGRAGQPQHF	TGCAGTGCTAGTCAGGGGAGGGCGGGTCAGCCCCAGCATTTT
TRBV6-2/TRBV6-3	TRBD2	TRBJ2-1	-	CASSSTSGRAGLNEQFF	TGTGCCAGCAGTTCGACTAGCGGGAGGGCCGGGCTCAATGAGCAGTTCTTC
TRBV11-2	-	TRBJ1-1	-	CASSRSGDFEAFF	TGTGCCAGCAGCCGATCAGGGGATTTTGAAGCTTTCTTT
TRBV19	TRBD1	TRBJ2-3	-	CASRDRDHTDTQYF	TGTGCCAGTAGGGACAGGGACCACACAGATACGCAGTATTTT
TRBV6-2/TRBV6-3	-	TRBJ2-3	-	CASSYSEVRTQYF	TGTGCCAGCAGTTACTCTGAGGTGAGGACGCAGTATTTT
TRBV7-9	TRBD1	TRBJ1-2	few	CASSSSGTGRSFFYGYTF	TGTGCCAGCAGCTCCTCCGGGACAGGGCGATCATTCTTCTATGGCTACACCTTC
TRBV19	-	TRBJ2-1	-	CASRLGGLGAYNEQFF	TGTGCCAGTAGGCTTGGAGGGTTGGGGGCCTACAATGAGCAGTTCTTC
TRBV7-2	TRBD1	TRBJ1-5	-	CASSSGGTAQPQHF	TGTGCCAGCAGCTCAGGGGGGACAGCTCAGCCCCAGCATTTT
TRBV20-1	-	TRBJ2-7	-	CSATGEVYEQYF	TGCAGTGCTACGGGCGAAGTCTACGAGCAGTACTTC
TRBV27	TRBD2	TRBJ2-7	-	CASSFRGGNYEQYF	TGTGCCAGCAGTTTCCGGGGGGGAAACTACGAGCAGTACTTC
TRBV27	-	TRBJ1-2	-	CASSLAGAGSSGYTF	TGTGCCAGCAGTTTAGCGGGGGCCGGTAGTAGTGGCTACACCTTC
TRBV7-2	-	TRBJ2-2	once	CASSQDYNTGELFF	TGTGCCAGCAGCCAGGACTATAACACCGGGGAGCTGTTTTTT
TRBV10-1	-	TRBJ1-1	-	CASSVGANTEAFF	TGCGCCAGCAGTGTAGGGGCGAACACTGAAGCTTTCTTT
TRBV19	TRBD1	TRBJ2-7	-	CASSIGTGLYEQYF	TGTGCCAGTAGTATCGGGACAGGGCTCTACGAGCAGTACTTC
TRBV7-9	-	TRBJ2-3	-	CASSEQRSTDTQYF	TGTGCCAGCAGCGAACAACGGAGCACAGATACGCAGTATTTT
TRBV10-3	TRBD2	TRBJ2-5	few	CAISGSRVAGGPREETQYF	TGTGCCATCAGTGGGAGCCGGGTAGCGGGAGGGCCACGGGAAGAGACCCAGTACTTC
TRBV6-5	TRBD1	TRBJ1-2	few	CASSFYRGGYGYTF	TGTGCCAGCAGTTTCTACAGGGGCGGCTATGGCTACACCTTC
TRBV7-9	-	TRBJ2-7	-	CASTPGQGRSYEQYF	TGTGCCAGCACCCCGGGGCAGGGGCGTTCCTACGAGCAGTACTTC
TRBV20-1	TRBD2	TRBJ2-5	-	CSASSLAGGETQYF	TGCAGTGCTAGTTCGCTAGCGGGGGGGGAGACCCAGTACTTC
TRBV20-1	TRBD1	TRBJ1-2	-	CRGSTGDYGYTF	TGCAGAGGATCGACAGGGGACTATGGCTACACCTTC
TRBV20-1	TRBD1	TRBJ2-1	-	CSALDRNNEQFF	TGCAGTGCGTTGGACAGGAACAATGAGCAGTTCTTC
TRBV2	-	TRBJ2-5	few	CASSEIETQYF	TGTGCCAGCAGCGAAATAGAGACCCAGTACTTC
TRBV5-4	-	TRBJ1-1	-	CASGLQGNTEAFF	TGTGCCAGCGGACTGCAGGGAAACACTGAAGCTTTCTTT